The 9 T cell receptor beta chains given below trace back to one sample, sequenced in a study of shared clonotypes between healthy human individuals. Measured with immunoSEQ multiplex PCR; TCRdb has only the in-frame clones, and not every one. The sample holds about 520,000 clones, 81% seen once. Sequences were obtained from PBMCs. All receptors derive from a woman between 40 and 55 years old in good health. Some clones in this sample may be carry-over from other donors' samples.

Points on this clone: This probably arose from a read error, given a far larger clone one base away. This sequence joins TRBV7-9 and TRBJ2-7, with D possibly TRBD1 on 6 matching bases. Germline CDR1 SEHNR, CDR2 FQNEAQ (reference sequence). The CDR3 is made up of 14 amino acids. The germline V and J ends were trimmed by 3 bases and 0 bases, with 9 bases remaining between them. In DNA, the CDR3 is TGTGCCAGCAGCTTCCAGGGGAGCTCCTACGAGCAGTACTTC. Amino acids: CASSFQGSSYEQYF.

This clone was observed once. The chain links TRBV29-1 to TRBJ2-3; D gene ambiguous. Looked up from germline, CDR1 is SQVTM and CDR2 is ANQGSEA. This CDR3 has 14 residues. V lost 3 bases to trimming and J lost 1 base, with 11 bases between them. The CDR3 reads CSVEGGTRTDTQYF. The DNA for the CDR3 is TGCAGCGTTGAGGGTGGAACCCGCACAGATACGCAGTATTTT.

Regarding this clone: Mismatch with germline at one junction end may stem from a read error. The chain carries TRBV18 and TRBJ2-7, with 9 bases identical to TRBD2. Germline CDR1 and CDR2: KGHSH and LQKENI. This CDR3 comprises 15 residues. Here the CDR3 reads CATSIASGATYEQYF. In nucleotides, the CDR3 is TGTGCCACCTCAATCGCTAGCGGGGCTACCTACGAGCAGTACTTC.

V gene TRBV7-9 combines with J gene TRBJ2-4; unclear D gene. V dropped 5 bases and J dropped 6 bases, with 8 bases sitting between them. The CDR3 totals 12 residues. CDR1 is SEHNR, CDR2 FQNEAQ, per germline (reference sequence). The CDR3: CASSPHRNIQYF. The CDR3 nucleotides are TGTGCCAGCAGCCCCCACAGAAACATTCAGTACTTC.

This clone has a handful of counts. The rearrangement joins TRBV9 to TRBJ1-1; D is unresolved. V was clipped by 3 bases and J by 2 bases, with 14 bases between them. The length of the CDR3 is 15 residues. Germline V gene sequence: CDR1 SGDLS, CDR2 YYNGEE. DNA of the CDR3: TGTGCCAGCAGCGCGTCGGTCATAGACAACACTGAAGCTTTCTTT. This translates into CASSASVIDNTEAFF.

V and J are TRBV7-9 and TRBJ2-2; 8 bases line up with TRBD2. V lost 5 bases and J lost 3; bases outside the gene matches: 8. There are 16 residues in the CDR3. CDR1 is SEHNR, CDR2 FQNEAQ, per germline (reference sequence). In DNA form, the CDR3 reads TGTGCCAGCAGCCCGCCGACTAGCGAGGACACCGGGGAGCTGTTTTTT. The encoded protein is CASSPPTSEDTGELFF.

The CDR3 sequence is CASSFSGGGYEQYF. DNA of the CDR3: TGCGCCAGCAGCTTCTCAGGGGGAGGCTACGAGCAGTACTTC. The V call is TRBV5-1, the J call TRBJ2-7, with a possible D match to TRBD1 (7 bases). V lost 2 bases, J lost 3 bases, and 12 bases lay in between. This CDR3 has 14 amino acids. CDR1 and CDR2 from the germline V gene are SGHRS and YFSETQ.

Many counts were recorded for this clone. The same CDR3 also results from other DNA sequences found in this sample. This rearrangement joins TRBV7-3 to TRBJ2-4, with 14 bases that match TRBD2. The CDR3 totals 15 residues. V was pared by 4 bases and J by 10 bases, with 6 bases of the junction left unmatched. Germline V gene lookup returns CDR1 SGHTA and CDR2 FQGTGA. The CDR3: CASSSGLAGENIQYF. CDR3 nucleotides: TGTGCCAGCAGCTCGGGACTAGCGGGAGAGAATATTCAGTACTTC.

The chain employs TRBV6-1 and TRBJ2-3; D is possibly TRBD1 or TRBD2 (7 bases each). The CDR3 runs 15 residues. Germline V gene data show CDR1 as MNHNS and CDR2 as SASEGT. Trimming left V 3 bases short and J 3 bases short, with 13 bases between. The CDR3, as DNA: TGTGCCAGCAGTGACCAGGGGGAGGGGACAGATACGCAGTATTTT. Translated: CASSDQGEGTDTQYF.